Each of the 7 T cell receptor beta chains below was sequenced from the same sample in a study of cytomegalovirus exposure and HLA in healthy donors. The method was immunoSEQ multiplex PCR; TCRdb's version includes in-frame clones alone and lacks a portion of them. The repertoire holds tens of thousands of clones, with 85% as singletons. The source material was PBMCs. Source of these receptors: a man aged 30 to 45 in good health and CMV-seronegative.

Details on this clone: The identical CDR3 is also encoded by other nucleotide sequences in the sample. The chain recombines TRBV6-5 with TRBJ2-7, with 8 bases that match TRBD1. Trimming cost V 6 bases and J 4 bases; bases outside gene matches: 8. The CDR3 runs to 14 residues. The V gene's germline CDR1 is MNHEY and CDR2 SVGAGI. This CDR3 is CASSPGTGIYEQYF. The DNA of the CDR3 is TGTGCCAGCAGCCCCGGGACAGGAATTTACGAGCAGTACTTC.

The chain employs TRBV5-8 and TRBJ2-7, with D possibly TRBD2 on 5 matching bases. Trimming left V 7 bases short and J 2 bases short, with 13 bases between. The germline V gene has CDR1 SGHTS and CDR2 YDEGEE. The CDR3 covers 13 residues. For the CDR3, the DNA is TGTGCCAGCGGACGCGGCGGGCCCTACGAGCAGTACGTC. Its translation is CASGRGGPYEQYV.

V usage is TRBV2 and J usage is TRBJ1-4; 7 bases are shared with TRBD1. The germline V gene has CDR1 SNHLY and CDR2 FYNNEI. V gave up 8 bases and J gave up 10 bases; unmatched junction bases: 25. The CDR3 contains 18 residues. The CDR3 sequence: CASQLLVGEGGDLGKLFF. CDR3 in DNA: TGTGCCAGCCAATTATTGGTAGGGGAAGGGGGCGACCTCGGAAAACTGTTTTTT.

This chain links TRBV19 with TRBJ2-3; tentative D call: TRBD1 (6 bases). V dropped 7 bases and J dropped 0 bases, with 11 bases sitting between them. Germline V gene sequence: CDR1 LNHDA, CDR2 SQIVND (reference sequence). This CDR3 has 14 amino acids. CDR3 in DNA: TGTGCCAGTACCCCGGGACATAGCACAGATACGCAGTATTTT. Translation: CASTPGHSTDTQYF.

This sequence joins TRBV19 and TRBJ1-6, with 9 positions matching TRBD1. Germline trimming cut 5 bases from V and 14 bases from J; bases unmatched to any gene: 16. From germline, CDR1 is LNHDA and CDR2 SQIVND (reference sequence). The length of the CDR3 is 16 residues. CDR3 nucleotides: TGTGCCAGTAGTTACAATCCGGGACAGGGAGTCTCTTCCCTCCACTTT. Translating gives CASSYNPGQGVSSLHF.

The rearrangement joins TRBV2 to TRBJ1-2; the match to TRBD1 covers 9 bases. The CDR3 loop spans 15 amino acids. J gave up 7 bases and V 1 base, and 7 bases lay outside the gene matches. Germline CDR1 SNHLY, CDR2 FYNNEI. The CDR3 region has the DNA TGTGCCAGCAGTGAAGGGGACAGGGCGGGTGGTGGCTACACCTTC. It codes for CASSEGDRAGGGYTF.

The table lists this clone with a count of one. The V call is TRBV6-4, the J call TRBJ2-1; 8 nucleotides match TRBD2. The CDR3 length is 15 residues. V gave up 6 bases and J gave up 3 bases; unmatched junction bases: 7. Germline CDR1 is MRHNA and CDR2 is SNTAGT. CDR3 DNA: TGTGCCAGCAGCGCCGAAGCGGGAGACTACAATGAGCAGTTCTTC. Protein product: CASSAEAGDYNEQFF.